Listed below are T cell receptor beta chains from one sample, sequenced in a study of T cells in Graves' hyperthyroidism and ophthalmopathy. TCRdb reprocessed the multiplex PCR reads via MiXCR and lists one record per CDR3 protein. The sample yields a few hundred thousand distinct CDR3 sequences, 15% to 19% seen once. Sequenced: blood. The receptors were sampled from a woman aged 18-29 years with Graves' hyperthyroidism. The CDR3 runs from the conserved cysteine through the conserved F or W. A D gene is named only where the DNA matches it firmly. Clone sizes are given selectively: once, few, many, or a class where the clone is expanded.

d_gene,j_gene,v_gene,abundance,CDR3aa,CDR3nt
TRBD2,TRBJ2-7,TRBV9,NA,CASSLEGLAGAYVYEQYF,TGTGCCAGCAGCCTCGAGGGACTAGCGGGGGCGTATGTCTACGAGCAGTACTTC
NA,TRBJ1-3,TRBV29-1,NA,CSVEEDESSGNTIYF,TGCAGCGTTGAAGAGGACGAGAGCTCTGGAAACACCATATATTTT
NA,TRBJ2-1,TRBV3-1,many,CASSQGRVEQFF,TGTGCCAGCAGCCAAGGCAGGGTTGAGCAGTTCTTC
NA,TRBJ2-4,TRBV6-1,many,CASSSTGRIQYF,TGTGCCAGCAGTTCGACCGGGCGAATTCAGTACTTC
NA,TRBJ1-6,TRBV7-9,NA,CASSPPAPGSAPLHF,TGTGCCAGCAGCCCTCCGGCCCCAGGGTCAGCGCCCCTCCACTTT
NA,TRBJ1-6,TRBV11-3,many,CASSLSGWGGDSPLHF,TGTGCCAGCAGCTTATCCGGGTGGGGAGGGGATTCACCCCTCCACTTT
NA,TRBJ2-7,TRBV18,NA,CASSPNRGHRYEQYF,TGTGCCAGCTCACCTAACCGAGGACACCGCTACGAGCAGTACTTC
TRBD2,TRBJ2-7,TRBV20-1,many,CSARLAEAHEQYF,TGCAGTGCCCGACTAGCGGAGGCCCACGAGCAGTACTTC
NA,TRBJ2-3,TRBV6-4,NA,CASSILVPDTQYF,TGTGCCAGCAGTATACTAGTCCCAGATACGCAGTATTTT
TRBD2,TRBJ2-2,TRBV5-4,NA,CASSSLAGVRTGELFF,TGTGCCAGCAGCTCCCTAGCGGGAGTGCGGACCGGGGAGCTGTTTTTT
NA,TRBJ1-5,TRBV2,many,CASTGLFNQPQHF,TGTGCCAGCACGGGACTTTTCAATCAGCCCCAGCATTTT
NA,TRBJ1-1,TRBV20-1,many,CSASGHPFTEAFF,TGCAGTGCTTCCGGACATCCCTTCACTGAAGCTTTCTTT
TRBD1,TRBJ2-7,TRBV5-1,many,CASSLWTGSSYEQYF,TGCGCCAGCAGCTTGTGGACAGGATCCTCCTACGAGCAGTACTTC
TRBD1,TRBJ1-2,TRBV5-1,many,CASSLEDRGLNGYTF,TGCGCCAGCAGCCTAGAGGACAGGGGGCTGAATGGCTACACCTTC
TRBD1,TRBJ1-1,TRBV6-5,many,CASSYSQGDTEAFF,TGTGCCAGCAGTTACTCACAGGGGGACACTGAAGCTTTCTTT
NA,TRBJ1-4,TRBV6-6,many,CASSYVGSRGEKLFF,TGTGCCAGCAGTTACGTCGGGTCCCGTGGGGAAAAACTGTTTTTT
TRBD1,TRBJ1-4,TRBV6-1,NA,CASSELQGGYEKLFF,TGTGCCAGCAGTGAACTACAGGGGGGTTATGAAAAACTGTTTTTT
NA,TRBJ1-5,TRBV19,NA,CASSLTAGGNQPQHF,TGTGCCAGTAGTCTTACGGCGGGGGGGAATCAGCCCCAGCATTTT
TRBD1,TRBJ1-2,TRBV19,many,CASSISGQGHYGYTF,TGTGCCAGTAGTATTTCGGGACAGGGCCACTATGGCTACACCTTC
TRBD1,TRBJ1-6,TRBV7-3,NA,CASSPSGTGISPLHF,TGTGCCAGCAGCCCCTCCGGGACAGGGATTTCACCCCTCCACTTT
TRBD2,TRBJ2-1,TRBV7-9,many,CASRLAGVSEQFF,TGTGCCAGCAGATTAGCGGGAGTTAGTGAGCAGTTCTTC
TRBD2,TRBJ2-7,TRBV9,few,CASSGSGRSSYEQYF,TGTGCCAGCAGCGGTAGCGGGAGGAGCTCCTACGAGCAGTACTTC
NA,TRBJ1-5,TRBV28,few,CASEAPPLGQPQHF,TGTGCCAGCGAGGCACCGCCCCTGGGTCAGCCCCAGCATTTT
TRBD2,TRBJ2-7,TRBV12-3/TRBV12-4,NA,CASSPGTSGSSYEQYF,TGTGCCAGCAGCCCCGGGACTAGCGGGAGCTCCTACGAGCAGTACTTC
TRBD2,TRBJ2-3,TRBV2,many,CATSSGRQDTQYF,TGTGCCACTTCCAGCGGGAGACAAGATACGCAGTATTTT
NA,TRBJ1-2,TRBV5-5,many,CASSLVTQIDYGYTF,TGTGCCAGCAGCTTGGTGACACAGATCGACTATGGCTACACCTTC
NA,TRBJ2-1,TRBV4-2,NA,CASSQGRRLEQFF,TGTGCCAGCAGCCAGGGGAGGCGCCTCGAGCAGTTCTTC
TRBD2,TRBJ2-3,TRBV7-9,many,CASSRRGGDTQYF,TGTGCCAGCAGCCGACGGGGGGGGGATACGCAGTATTTT
TRBD2,TRBJ2-3,TRBV9,NA,CASSVGSGGATDTQYF,TGTGCCAGCAGCGTAGGGAGCGGGGGGGCTACAGATACGCAGTATTTT
TRBD1,TRBJ1-1,TRBV5-1,NA,CASSVQGLAEAFF,TGCGCCAGCAGCGTACAGGGGCTCGCTGAAGCTTTCTTT
NA,TRBJ2-1,TRBV15,many,CATSRVVDNEQFF,TGTGCCACCAGCAGAGTCGTAGACAATGAGCAGTTCTTC
NA,TRBJ2-1,TRBV4-1,many,CASSQLQGNEQFF,TGCGCCAGCAGCCAGCTCCAAGGGAATGAGCAGTTCTTC
TRBD2,TRBJ2-7,TRBV6-1,many,CASRASGRGYEQYF,TGTGCCAGCAGGGCTAGCGGGAGAGGGTACGAGCAGTACTTC
TRBD1,TRBJ1-2,TRBV7-9,many,CASSLEGALGYGYTF,TGTGCCAGCAGCTTGGAGGGGGCGCTGGGCTATGGCTACACCTTC
NA,TRBJ1-4,TRBV5-6,few,CASSFESTAPHEKLFF,TGTGCCAGCAGCTTCGAATCCACCGCACCACATGAAAAACTGTTTTTT
TRBD2,TRBJ2-7,TRBV20-1,few,CSARISGEGTPYEQYF,TGCAGTGCTAGAATAAGCGGGGAGGGGACCCCCTACGAGCAGTACTTC
NA,TRBJ2-5,TRBV20-1,many,CSAKHWGTEETQYF,TGCAGTGCCAAGCATTGGGGGACTGAAGAGACCCAGTACTTC
NA,TRBJ2-3,TRBV27,many,CASRRGVTQYF,TGTGCCAGCAGGAGGGGCGTTACGCAGTATTTT
TRBD1,TRBJ2-4,TRBV11-1,many,CASSGQGGAKNIQYF,TGTGCCAGCAGCGGACAGGGGGGAGCCAAAAACATTCAGTACTTC